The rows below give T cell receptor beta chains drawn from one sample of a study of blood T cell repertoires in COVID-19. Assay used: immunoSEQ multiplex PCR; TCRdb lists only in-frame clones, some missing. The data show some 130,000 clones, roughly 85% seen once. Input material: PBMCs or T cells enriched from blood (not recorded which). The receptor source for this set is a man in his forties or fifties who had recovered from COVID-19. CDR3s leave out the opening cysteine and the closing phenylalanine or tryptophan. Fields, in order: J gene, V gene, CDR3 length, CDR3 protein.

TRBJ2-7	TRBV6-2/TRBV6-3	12	ASSYSRDSYEQY
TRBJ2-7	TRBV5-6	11	ASSLYDRFEQY
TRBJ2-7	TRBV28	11	ASRGQGAWEQY
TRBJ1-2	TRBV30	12	AWSVMAGNYGYT
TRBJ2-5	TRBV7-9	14	ASSLGAGGEAETQY
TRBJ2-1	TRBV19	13	ASSLQGHSYNEQF
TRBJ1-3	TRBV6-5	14	ASTYSMAGSGNTIY
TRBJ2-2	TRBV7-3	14	ASSSRTGIVGGELF
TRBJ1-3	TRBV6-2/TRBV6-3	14	ASNPGDFSSGNTIY
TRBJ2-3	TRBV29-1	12	SVVDRGRTDTQY
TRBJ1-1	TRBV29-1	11	SVVDRLNTEAF
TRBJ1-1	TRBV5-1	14	ASSQKTGTLNTEAF
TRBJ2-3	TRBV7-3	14	ASSFWGRGYTDTQY
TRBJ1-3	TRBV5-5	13	ASSPQINTGNTIY
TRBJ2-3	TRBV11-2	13	ASSLSSGFTDTQY
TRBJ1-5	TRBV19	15	ASSIVWEGGGNQPQH
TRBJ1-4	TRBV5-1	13	ASSLEGRGWEKLF
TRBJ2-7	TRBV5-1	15	ASSYLIPSGRTHEQY
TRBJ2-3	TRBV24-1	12	ATSDLHTTDTQY